What follows describes a single TCR beta chain. 13 Jbeta primers and 60 Vbeta primers were used for the PCR. Authors' data handling: Later, roughly 77 million unique TCR beta chains were counted in an analysis, and some 11 million of them were shared. Measured with immunoSEQ multiplex PCR; TCRdb has only the in-frame clones, and not every one. The DNA gave D and trimming, while V, J and clone size come from that table. The table includes about 160,000 clones, 70% to 80% detected once. These data are taken from a study of cytomegalovirus exposure and HLA in healthy donors. About the study: Membership in the Caucasian-associated ancestry cluster was found for around 85% of nearly 400 genotyped donors.

Per the germline V gene, CDR1 is SEHNR and CDR2 is FQNEAQ (reference sequence). After removal of 3 bases from V and 0 bases from J, the junction contained 3 bases not matched to a gene. The CDR3 runs to 16 residues. The gene calls are TRBV7-9 and TRBJ2-3, with TRBD2 identical over 10 bases. The sequencing input was PBMCs. The TCR sequence derives from a woman aged 40-49 years in good health and CMV-seronegative. The CDR3 coding sequence is TGTGCCAGCAGCTTCGCTAGCGGGGGAAGCACAGATACGCAGTATTTT. Translation gives CASSFASGGSTDTQYF.